The source of this T cell receptor (beta chain) is a study of blood T cell repertoires in COVID-19. Study at large: Acute and convalescent COVID-19 samples came from the United States, Italy and Spain.

On this clone: A read error may produce the germline difference seen at one junction end.

In the original processing: From reference gene primer amplification, estimates of nucleated cell counts were derived. Profiling relied on immunoSEQ multiplex PCR, and the TCRdb table lists in-frame clones only, not all of them. V and J calls and clone size are copied from that table; D and trimming were computed from the DNA. The sample has some 290,000 clones; approximately 87% are singletons. Germline V CDR1 and CDR2: GTSNPN, SVGIG (reference sequence). CDR3 length: 15 residues. The chain recombines TRBV30 with TRBJ1-1, with no clear D. Specimen: peripheral blood. This TCR was sampled from a man aged 55 to 70 who had recovered from COVID-19. This CDR3 is CAWSVPRALSQSPGF. The CDR3 region has the DNA TGTGCCTGGAGTGTACCCCGAGCGTTGAGCCAATCCCCGGGGTTT.